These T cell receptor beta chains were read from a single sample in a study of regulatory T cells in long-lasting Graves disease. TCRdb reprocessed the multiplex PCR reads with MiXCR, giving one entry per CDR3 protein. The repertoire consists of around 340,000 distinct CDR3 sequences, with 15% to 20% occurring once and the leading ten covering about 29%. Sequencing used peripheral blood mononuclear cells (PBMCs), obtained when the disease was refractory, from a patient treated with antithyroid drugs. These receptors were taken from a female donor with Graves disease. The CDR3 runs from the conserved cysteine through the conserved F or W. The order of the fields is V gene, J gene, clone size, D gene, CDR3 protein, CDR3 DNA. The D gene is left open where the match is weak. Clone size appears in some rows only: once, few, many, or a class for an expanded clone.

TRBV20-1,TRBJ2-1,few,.,CSVIGLDYNEQFF,TGCAGTGTTATAGGGTTAGACTACAATGAGCAGTTCTTC
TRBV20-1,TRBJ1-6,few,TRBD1,CSADYFRDRDNSPLHF,TGCAGTGCCGACTATTTCCGGGACAGAGATAATTCACCCCTCCACTTT
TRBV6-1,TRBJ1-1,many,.,CASSRVGSRTGNTEAFF,TGTGCCAGCAGTCGGGTGGGCAGTCGAACGGGGAACACTGAAGCTTTCTTT
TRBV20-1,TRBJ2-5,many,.,CSAKGAEETQYF,TGCAGTGCTAAAGGAGCGGAAGAGACCCAGTACTTC
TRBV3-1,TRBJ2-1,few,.,CASSQGAAGPYNEQFF,TGTGCCAGCAGCCAAGGTGCGGCGGGACCCTACAATGAGCAGTTCTTC
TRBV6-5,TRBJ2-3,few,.,CASSSAGRGYTDTQYF,TGTGCCAGCAGTTCAGCGGGCCGGGGGTACACAGATACGCAGTATTTT
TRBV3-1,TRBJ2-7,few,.,CASSRHHYEQYF,TGTGCCAGCAGCAGACATCACTACGAGCAGTACTTC
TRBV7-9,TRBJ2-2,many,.,CASSFSSSGELFF,TGTGCCAGCAGCTTCAGCAGTTCCGGGGAGCTGTTTTTT
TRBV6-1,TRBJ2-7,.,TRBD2,CASTTMTSGNDEQYF,TGTGCCAGCACCACTATGACTAGCGGGAACGACGAGCAGTACTTC
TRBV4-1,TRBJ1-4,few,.,CASSQVQTTNEKLFF,TGCGCCAGCAGCCAGGTACAAACAACTAATGAAAAACTGTTTTTT
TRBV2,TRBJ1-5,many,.,CASTTSRSQQPQHF,TGTGCCAGCACAACCAGTCGTTCTCAGCAGCCCCAGCATTTT
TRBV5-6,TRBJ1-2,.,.,CASSFDLYGYTF,TGTGCCAGCAGCTTCGACCTCTATGGCTACACCTTC
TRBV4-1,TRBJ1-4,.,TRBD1,CASGTTGGNEKLFF,TGCGCCAGCGGGACGACAGGGGGAAATGAAAAACTGTTTTTT
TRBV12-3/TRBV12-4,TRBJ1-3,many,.,CASSAGYSGNAIYF,TGTGCCAGCAGCGCAGGGTACTCTGGAAACGCCATATATTTT
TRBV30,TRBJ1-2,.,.,CAWSVILQGYGYTF,TGTGCCTGGAGTGTAATATTGCAGGGGTATGGCTACACCTTC
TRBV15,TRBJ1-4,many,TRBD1,CATSKPGQGKEKLFF,TGTGCCACCAGCAAACCGGGACAGGGAAAAGAAAAACTGTTTTTT
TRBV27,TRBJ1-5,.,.,CASSSLGRGRPQHF,TGTGCCAGCAGTTCCCTAGGGAGGGGTAGGCCCCAGCATTTT
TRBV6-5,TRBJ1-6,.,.,CASSYTTLGWGNSPLHF,TGTGCCAGCAGTTACACGACCTTGGGGTGGGGAAATTCACCCCTCCACTTT
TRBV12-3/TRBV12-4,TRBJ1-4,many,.,CASSWVATNEKLFF,TGTGCCAGCAGTTGGGTCGCAACTAATGAAAAACTGTTTTTT
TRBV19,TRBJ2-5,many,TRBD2,CASSPVWGREAQYF,TGTGCCAGTAGTCCGGTATGGGGGAGGGAGGCCCAGTACTTC
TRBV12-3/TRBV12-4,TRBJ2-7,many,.,CASSFSSRPYEQYF,TGTGCCAGCAGTTTCTCTAGCAGACCCTACGAGCAGTACTTC
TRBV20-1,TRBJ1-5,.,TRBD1,CSARRQGGQPQHF,TGCAGTGCTAGAAGACAGGGGGGACAGCCCCAGCATTTT
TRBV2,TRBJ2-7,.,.,CASSSATLAGYEQYF,TGTGCCAGCAGCTCCGCAACTTTAGCAGGGTACGAGCAGTACTTC
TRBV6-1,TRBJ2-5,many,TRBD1,CASSQETGGETQYF,TGTGCCAGCAGTCAAGAAACAGGGGGCGAGACCCAGTACTTC
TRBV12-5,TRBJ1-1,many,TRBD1,CASGPGGFEDTEAFF,TGTGCTAGTGGTCCAGGGGGCTTTGAGGACACTGAAGCTTTCTTT
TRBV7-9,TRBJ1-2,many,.,CASGISGQNLNYGYTF,TGTGCCAGCGGAATATCCGGACAGAACCTTAACTATGGCTACACCTTC
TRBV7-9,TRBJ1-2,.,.,CAGRLGTENYGYTF,TGCGCCGGCCGGCTGGGGACGGAAAACTATGGCTACACCTTC
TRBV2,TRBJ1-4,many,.,CASSGEAVGHEKLFF,TGTGCCAGCAGTGGCGAGGCGGTAGGGCATGAAAAACTGTTTTTT
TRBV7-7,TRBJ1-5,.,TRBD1,CDSSLEQGDVNQPQHF,TGTGATAGCAGCTTAGAGCAGGGGGACGTCAATCAGCCCCAGCATTTT
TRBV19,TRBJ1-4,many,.,CASSMRGWNLEKLFF,TGTGCCAGTAGTATGAGAGGATGGAACCTTGAAAAACTGTTTTTT
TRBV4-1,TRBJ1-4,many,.,CASSQEGRGGEKLFF,TGCGCCAGCAGCCAAGAGGGCAGGGGAGGTGAAAAACTGTTTTTT
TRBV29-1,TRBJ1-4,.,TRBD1,CSVAQDRAEKLFF,TGCAGCGTTGCCCAGGACAGGGCTGAAAAACTGTTTTTT
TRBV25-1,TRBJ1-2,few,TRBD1,CASMGQGAYGYTF,TGTGCCAGCATGGGACAGGGGGCTTATGGCTACACCTTC
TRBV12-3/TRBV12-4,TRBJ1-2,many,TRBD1,CASRGQENGYTF,TGTGCCAGCAGGGGACAGGAAAATGGCTACACCTTC
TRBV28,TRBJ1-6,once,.,CASSSVGGSNSPLHF,TGTGCCAGCAGTTCTGTAGGGGGATCTAATTCACCCCTCCACTTT
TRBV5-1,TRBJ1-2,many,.,CASSSWGGASDGYTF,TGCGCCAGCAGCAGTTGGGGGGGGGCGAGCGATGGCTACACCTTC
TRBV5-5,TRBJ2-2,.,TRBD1,CASSLRQGVTGELFF,TGTGCCAGCAGCTTGCGACAGGGTGTCACCGGGGAGCTGTTTTTT
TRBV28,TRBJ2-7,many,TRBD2,CASSPVAGESSYEQYF,TGTGCCAGCAGCCCGGTCGCGGGGGAGAGCTCCTACGAGCAGTACTTC
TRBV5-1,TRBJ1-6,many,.,CASSLVVAGGFNSPLHF,TGCGCCAGCAGCTTGGTGGTGGCAGGTGGTTTCAATTCACCCCTCCACTTT
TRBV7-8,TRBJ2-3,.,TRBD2,CASSLTSGSTDTQYF,TGTGCCAGCAGCCTCACTAGCGGGAGCACAGATACGCAGTATTTT